This T cell receptor (beta chain) was recovered during a study of cytomegalovirus exposure and HLA in healthy donors. Study results and caveats: Among the CMV-associated chains, three were confirmed in vitro as specific for CMV antigens. Subsequent analysis found a tendency for first-cohort TCR clusters to co-occur within the 110 or so validation repertoires.

Some clones are missing from TCRdb's copy, which holds only in-frame ones; the method was immunoSEQ multiplex PCR. This sample has around 150,000 clones, with about 89% found just once. As regards this clone: The antigen remains unidentified.

The sequence was obtained from a woman younger than 30 in good health and CMV-seropositive. Material for sequencing was PBMCs.

The CDR3, as DNA: TGTGCCAGCAGTTCACCGGTTGAAGGAAACACCATATATTTT. Its protein product is CASSSPVEGNTIYF. This chain connects TRBV28 to TRBJ1-3; no firm D call. The V gene lost 4 bases and the J gene lost 4 bases, with 11 bases spanning the gap. The CDR3 has 14 amino acids. Germline loops: CDR1 MDHEN, CDR2 SYDVKM.